Here is one T cell receptor beta chain with its context. This clonotype was counted a few times. Its antigen target is currently unknown. At one end, the junction sequence differs from germline, possibly due to a read error. These data come from a study of blood T cells in healthy people across ages (dated by TCRdb to between 2014 and 2017). At the level of the whole study: In model experiments, template switching captured about one uniquely barcoded TCR beta cDNA molecule for every two T cells. The study analyzed two additional independent replicas of 1 million unique cDNA reads from the same blood draw for two donors, one aged 18 to 30 and one aged 80 or older. To track age-related changes in TCR beta repertoire diversity, the study relied on deep sequencing normalized with unique cDNA molecular identifiers. The donors were divided into four age groups: young (average around 16 years), middle-aged (almost 40), aged (approximately 59) and long-lived (approximately 74). What the study reported, not specific to this receptor: Compared with the aged group, more naive CD4+ T cells, fewer expanded clones and increased TCR diversity were shown by the long-lived group, suggesting age selection. Estimates of total diversity from one million sequenced T cells were regarded as lower bounds and underestimates. Because profiling used bulk unsorted PBMCs, naive and antigen-experienced compartments could not be compared conclusively. The percentage of naive T cells measured by flow cytometry correlated strongly with observed TCR beta diversity. Donor CMV infection status was unknown, potentially confounding age-related changes in expanded clonotypes. As age increased, observed TCR beta diversity per million T cells dropped in a roughly linear way, and a significant reduction was already evident by age roughly 36.

CDR1 is given as LNHDA and CDR2 as SQIVND, both from the germline V gene (reference sequence). From its cysteine to its phenylalanine, the CDR3 spans 12 amino acids. The sequence is cut down to CDR3 DNA, 36 bases in frame from base 1. Library preparation was by 5' RACE. The sequencer listed for this sample is Illumina HiSeq 2500. A second PCR of about 6 to 12 cycles was run with a J-beta primer mix and a sample-barcoded 5' primer. Each TCR beta cDNA molecule received a unique molecular identifier from a template-switch 5' adaptor carrying 12 random nucleotides. Each sample yielded at least 3 million CDR3-containing paired-end reads. The Mint cDNA synthesis kit, primed by a TRBC-specific oligonucleotide, was used to synthesize first-strand cDNA from all RNA. Following uracil-DNA glycosylase treatment, a first 18-cycle PCR with universal primers M1SS and BC2_uni_R was performed on all cDNA. The authors processed their data as follows. Normalization of each sample was performed by random selection of 1 million high-quality reads, each carrying a distinct molecular identifier. Reads with shared molecular identifiers were discarded instead of being binned into consensus sequences. MiTCR, with a Q25 quality threshold and the strictest error-elimination algorithm, was used for CDR3 identification, clonotype clustering and error correction. A nonparametric unseen species model using Euler transformation provided a lower-bound estimate of total TCR beta diversity. In-frame beta chains were kept once TCRdb had trimmed the public reads at Q25 with fastp and called clones with MiXCR. Entries that share a CDR3 protein sequence are merged under the most common genes and DNA. The V and J calls and clone size are TCRdb's, not the authors'. The sample table shows about 780,000 distinct CDR3 sequences, and around 24% are seen once. Of the sample, 3% is held by the ten largest clones.

Systemically healthy Caucasian individuals from Russia, 39 in total and aged about 6 to 90 years, were included as donors. Each donor gave about 9.7 milliliters of peripheral blood, drawn into EDTA-treated Vacutainer tubes. Ficoll-Paque density-gradient centrifugation was used to isolate PBMCs, with at least 6.5 million per sample. Total RNA, at least 5 micrograms per sample, was extracted from PBMCs with Trizol reagent. For every donor, an aliquot of PBMCs went through flow cytometry to measure the percentages of naive CD45RAhigh/CD27high T cells. Separately, the same data were catalogued under a study of T cells of mothers and their children. The second source states: Nine systemically healthy Caucasian individuals, comprising three mothers and their six children, were included as donors. cDNA synthesis consumed the entire amount of extracted RNA, loaded at roughly 1.5 ug RNA in each 15 ul reaction. In the second PCR, the M1S primer introduced both the sample barcodes and 2-4 random nucleotides. Over 8 million TCR beta CDR3 reads came from each mother, compared with approximately 2.8 million reads from each child. In both related and unrelated pairs, thymic selection shapes the output of TCR recombination in a similar way, with inherited differences having only a minor effect. Related mother-child pairs always showed normalized repertoire overlap that was slightly higher than in unrelated mother-child pairs, though the difference was never significant. Persistent microchimeric T cell clones were not detected, at a sensitivity of about 90 clones per million clonotypes. In the study, deep NGS was used to compare the TCR beta repertoires of mothers and children, and features distinguishing related mother-child pairs from unrelated individuals were sought. On average, the children were approximately 11 +/- 4 years old, while the mothers were 40 +/- 4 years old. After adapter ligation with NEBNext reagents, the libraries were sequenced on Illumina HiSeq 2000 with 100+100 nt paired-end reads. To prevent cross-contamination, the mother and child libraries were prepared one month apart and sequenced in separate runs. Between about 500,000 and 2,100,000 distinct TCR beta clonotypes were identified per donor. Naive TCR beta clonotypes were estimated from low-frequency clonotypes matched to each donor's FACS-determined naive share, without sorting.

The rearrangement joined TRBV19 to TRBJ2-5, and TRBD2 aligns with 7 junction nucleotides. The end of the DNA aligns better with TRBJ2-1, so the J call may be wrong. Sequencing was carried out using blood. This receptor was taken from a boy aged 5-17 years in good health. The CDR3 is CTSRTRLNEQFF. The sequenced DNA: TGTACCAGCCGGACTAGGCTAAATGAGCAGTTCTTC.